Below, 5 T cell receptor beta chains from the same sample are listed, as sequenced in a study of cytomegalovirus exposure and HLA in healthy donors. PCR employed 60 Vbeta and 13 Jbeta primers. TCRdb's table, derived via immunoSEQ multiplex PCR, lists solely in-frame clones and lacks some. The table lists about 190,000 clones, roughly four fifths of them singletons. Material for sequencing was PBMCs. Every receptor here comes from a woman aged 25 to 39 in good health and CMV-seropositive.

In the case of this clone: The junction shows a germline mismatch at one end, possibly a read error. The V call is TRBV11-2, the J call TRBJ1-1; tentatively, D is TRBD1 (6 bases). Germline-derived CDR1 and CDR2 are SGHAT and FQNNGV. CDR3 length: 14 residues. CDR3 loop: CASSNGQSNAEAFF. The CDR3 nucleotides read TGTGCCAGCAGCAACGGACAGTCGAACGCTGAAGCTTTCTTT.

The CDR3 nucleotides are TGTGCCAGCAGTTTATCTTACGGAGCCTACGAGCAGTACTTC. This gives the protein CASSLSYGAYEQYF. The rearrangement joins TRBV28 to TRBJ2-7; D remains unclear. The CDR3 is 14 amino acids. CDR1 and CDR2 (germline): MDHEN, SYDVKM. Trimming took off 1 base at V and 2 bases at J, with 9 bases between the two ends.

V usage is TRBV29-1 and J usage is TRBJ1-4, with no clear D. The CDR3 is 15 residues long. CDR1 SQVTM and CDR2 ANQGSEA come from the germline V gene. Trimming shortened V by 0 bases and J by 3 bases, and 11 bases separated the two germline ends. CDR3 sequence reads: CSVEDLEQANEKLFF. CDR3 sequence (DNA): TGCAGCGTTGAAGATTTAGAGCAGGCTAATGAAAAACTGTTTTTT.

The J gene is TRBJ1-5, the V gene TRBV27, with 11 bases lining up with TRBD1. CDR1 is MNHEY and CDR2 is SMNVEV in the germline V gene (reference sequence). The CDR3 is 16 residues long. V was pared by 6 bases and J by 4 bases, with 8 bases of the junction left unmatched. The CDR3 bases are TGTGCCAGCAGCCTATCCGGGACAGGGGGGAATCAGCCCCAGCATTTT. Translation: CASSLSGTGGNQPQHF.

The chain carries TRBV2 and TRBJ1-2; 10 nucleotides agree with TRBD1. V lost 8 bases and J lost 10; bases outside the gene matches: 4. The length of the CDR3 is 11 residues. The germline V gene has CDR1 SNHLY and CDR2 FYNNEI. The CDR3 reads CASAGTGVYTF. The CDR3 coding sequence is TGTGCCAGCGCCGGGACAGGGGTCTACACCTTC.